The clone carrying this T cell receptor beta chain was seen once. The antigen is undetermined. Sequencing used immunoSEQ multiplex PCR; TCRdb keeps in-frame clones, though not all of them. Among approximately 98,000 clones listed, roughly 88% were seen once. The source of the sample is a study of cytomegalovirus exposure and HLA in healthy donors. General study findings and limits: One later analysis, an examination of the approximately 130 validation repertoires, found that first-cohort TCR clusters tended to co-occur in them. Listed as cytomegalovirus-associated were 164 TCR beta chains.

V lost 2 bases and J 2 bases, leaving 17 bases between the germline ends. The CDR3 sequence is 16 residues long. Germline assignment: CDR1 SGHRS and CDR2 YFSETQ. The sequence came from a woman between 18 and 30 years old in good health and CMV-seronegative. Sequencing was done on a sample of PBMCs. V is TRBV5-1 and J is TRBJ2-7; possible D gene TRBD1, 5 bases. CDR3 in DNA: TGCGCCAGCAGCTTCCTTGACAGAAAGCTAACCTACGAGCAGTACTTC. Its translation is CASSFLDRKLTYEQYF.